Presented here are 23 T cell receptor beta chains from one specimen sequenced in a study of blood T cell repertoires in COVID-19. The table came from immunoSEQ multiplex PCR; TCRdb's copy has only in-frame clones and leaves some out. Here the sample spans some 280,000 clones, roughly 90% being singletons. The sequencing sample was made of peripheral blood. These receptor sequences come from a woman aged 30 to 39 with active or convalescent COVID-19.

The chain employs TRBV4-3 and TRBJ1-2; 8 bases map to TRBD1. V trimming: 0 bases; J trimming: 8 bases; junction bases outside the gene matches: 11. This CDR3 spans 16 amino acids. Germline loops: CDR1 LGHNA, CDR2 YSLEER. CDR3 loop: CASSQEQARGLQGYTF. For the CDR3, the DNA is TGCGCCAGCAGCCAAGAGCAGGCCAGGGGGCTCCAGGGCTACACCTTC.

The chain couples TRBV30 to TRBJ2-3; TRBD2 is a possible D gene (5 bases). From germline, CDR1 is GTSNPN and CDR2 SVGIG (reference sequence). Trimming removed 5 bases from V and 5 bases from J, with 11 bases in between. The CDR3 has 12 residues. CDR3 nucleotides: TGTGCCTGGGGACTGTCCAGAGATACGCAGTATTTT. The encoded protein is CAWGLSRDTQYF.

The V call is TRBV11-1, the J call TRBJ2-5; D unclear. This CDR3 region has 14 residues. Germline CDR1 SGHAT, CDR2 FQDESV (reference sequence). V lost 4 bases, J lost 2 bases, and 11 bases lay in between. The CDR3 is CASSSTTRQETQYF. In DNA, the CDR3 is TGTGCCAGCAGCTCGACGACTCGGCAAGAGACCCAGTACTTC.

The count of this clone is one. V is TRBV7-9 and J is TRBJ1-2; maybe TRBD1 (5 bases). This CDR3 is 16 amino acids long. Germline assignment: CDR1 SEHNR and CDR2 FQNEAQ (reference sequence). The V and J ends lost 5 bases and 6 bases respectively, with 22 bases between them. CDR3 protein: CASSRGGGSALDGYTF. As DNA, the CDR3 is TGTGCCAGCAGCCGCGGGGGGGGATCCGCCCTAGATGGCTACACCTTC.

The J gene is TRBJ2-3, the V gene TRBV4-3, with a weak D call TRBD1 (5 bases). Trimming pared 1 base from V and 0 bases from J, leaving 17 bases between. The CDR3 is made up of 18 amino acids. Per the germline V gene, CDR1 is LGHNA and CDR2 is YSLEER. DNA of the CDR3: TGCGCCAGCAGCCAAGCGCATAGGGGCGATCGCAGCACAGATACGCAGTATTTT. Protein product: CASSQAHRGDRSTDTQYF.

The genes are TRBV30 and TRBJ1-6; D unclear. The CDR3 sequence is 14 residues long. Trimming removed 4 bases at V and 2 bases at J, with 9 bases between. In germline, CDR1 is GTSNPN, CDR2 SVGIG (reference sequence). The CDR3 region has the DNA TGTGCCTGGATTTCGAGGGCCTATAATTCACCCCTCCACTTT. This gives the protein CAWISRAYNSPLHF. The variable domain in full, completed from reference TRBV30 and TRBJ1-6, reads SQTIHQWPATLVQPVGSPLSLECTVEGTSNPNLYWYRQAAGRGLQLLFYSVGIGQISSEVPQNLSASRPQDRQFILSSKKLLLSDSGFYLCAWISRAYNSPLHFGNGTRLTVT.

V gene TRBV9 combines with J gene TRBJ2-5; 7 nucleotides agree with TRBD1. The V and J ends lost 0 bases and 5 bases, in that order; junction bases with no gene match: 10. The length of the CDR3 is 16 residues. Germline CDR1 reads SGDLS; CDR2 reads YYNGEE. The CDR3 DNA sequence: TGTGCCAGCAGCGTAGCTACAGGGGCCTTGTACGAGACCCAGTACTTC. It codes for CASSVATGALYETQYF.

The CDR3 DNA is TGTGCCAGCAGTTTAGAGGGGAACTATGGCTACACCTTC. It specifies CASSLEGNYGYTF. The chain joins TRBV12-3 or TRBV12-4 to TRBJ1-2, with D tentatively TRBD1 (5 bases). This CDR3 has 13 amino acids. Trimming left V 1 base short and J 2 bases short, with 5 bases between.

This clone was counted a single time. CDR3 loop: CAISEVADTQYF. CDR3 nucleotides: TGTGCCATCAGTGAGGTCGCAGATACGCAGTATTTT. V gene TRBV10-3 combines with J gene TRBJ2-3, with D unclear. Looked up from germline, CDR1 is ENHRY and CDR2 is SYGVKD. This CDR3 is 12 amino acids long. Between the trimmed V and J ends, which lost 2 bases and 4 bases, there was a span of 4 bases.

In DNA form, the CDR3 reads TGCGCCAGCAGCCAAGATATAGACGGGTGGGCGGGGACGCAGTTCTTC. Translation gives CASSQDIDGWAGTQFF. V is TRBV4-3 and J is TRBJ2-1; maybe TRBD2 (6 bases). This CDR3 region has 16 residues. Germline CDR1 LGHNA, CDR2 YSLEER. V dropped 0 bases and J dropped 12 bases, with 21 bases sitting between them.

This clone was seen once. This chain uses TRBV15 with TRBJ1-5; D not certain. Germline V CDR1 and CDR2: LNHNV, YYDKDF (reference sequence). Trimming left V 0 bases short and J 0 bases short, with 9 bases between. The CDR3 length is 16 residues. The CDR3: CATSREVADSNQPQHF. CDR3 DNA: TGTGCCACCAGCAGAGAGGTCGCAGATAGCAATCAGCCCCAGCATTTT.

The genes are TRBV6-6 and TRBJ1-4; D gene ambiguous. Germline values: CDR1 MNHNY, CDR2 SVGAGI (reference sequence). Trimming cost V 5 bases and J 7 bases, with 17 bases left between them. This CDR3 has 15 amino acids. CDR3 sequence (DNA): TGTGCCAGCAGTGCCGGGATCTCCTTTAGTGAAAAACTGTTTTTT. As protein: CASSAGISFSEKLFF.

The rearrangement joins TRBV6-5 to TRBJ1-6; D is ambiguous. V was shortened by 0 bases and J by 10 bases, with 10 bases between the two germline ends. Germline V gene data show CDR1 as MNHEY and CDR2 as SVGAGI. The CDR3 has 14 amino acids. The CDR3 DNA follows: TGTGCCAGCAGTTACTCAGGAGGGCAGTCACCCCTCCACTTT. As protein: CASSYSGGQSPLHF.

The chain recombines TRBV18 with TRBJ1-5, with 9 positions matching TRBD1. The V segment lost 2 bases and the J segment 9 bases; nucleotides outside the gene matches: 5. This CDR3 has 14 amino acids. From germline, CDR1 is KGHSH and CDR2 LQKENI. The CDR3 sequence: CASSPNRGQGPQHF. The CDR3 DNA reads TGTGCCAGCTCACCAAACAGGGGACAGGGGCCCCAGCATTTT.

The chain has TRBV28 and TRBJ1-5; D is perhaps TRBD1 (6 bases). The CDR3 consists of 17 residues. The germline CDR1 and CDR2 sequences are MDHEN and SYDVKM. Trimming shortened V by 3 bases and J by 0 bases, and 15 bases separated the two germline ends. The CDR3 region is CASSFIQGVDSNQPQHF. Written as DNA, the CDR3 is TGTGCCAGCAGTTTTATACAGGGAGTAGATAGCAATCAGCCCCAGCATTTT.

This chain uses TRBV2 with TRBJ2-7; D not resolved. V was trimmed by 3 bases and J by 3 bases, leaving 9 bases between them. CDR1 SNHLY and CDR2 FYNNEI come from the germline V gene. This CDR3 region has 13 residues. CDR3 coding DNA: TGTGCCAGCAGTGAGAGAGCATACTACGAGCAGTACTTC. This translates into CASSERAYYEQYF.

Concerning this clone: Other nucleotide sequences from this sample produce the same CDR3. The rearrangement uses TRBV19 and TRBJ1-6, with TRBD1 identical over 11 bases. In germline, CDR1 is LNHDA, CDR2 SQIVND (reference sequence). This CDR3 is built from 15 residues. J lost 9 bases, V lost 4 bases, and 5 bases had no gene match. CDR3 in amino acids: CASSTGTGGGSPLHF. As DNA, the CDR3 is TGTGCCAGTAGTACGGGGACAGGGGGAGGTTCACCCCTCCACTTT.

This sequence joins TRBV6-5 and TRBJ2-7, with 8 bases lining up with TRBD1. Germline CDR1 reads MNHEY; CDR2 reads SVGAGI. This CDR3 has 15 residues. Unmatched junction bases numbered 8, after V lost 7 bases and J lost 0 bases. The CDR3 DNA reads TGTGCCAGCACCTTGACAGGGGCTAGCTCCTACGAGCAGTACTTC. Its protein is CASTLTGASSYEQYF.

J is TRBJ2-7 and V is TRBV10-1, with 7 nucleotides matching TRBD1. The CDR3 is 13 residues long. V trimming: 4 bases; J trimming: 6 bases; junction bases outside the gene matches: 6. Germline V gives CDR1 WNHNN, CDR2 SYGVQD (reference sequence). The CDR3 DNA reads as TGCGCCAGCAGTGGGGCAAGACAGGGCGAGCAGTACTTC. This sequence encodes CASSGARQGEQYF.

The genes are TRBV27 and TRBJ1-5; 9 bases fit TRBD1. The CDR3 runs to 15 residues. Per the germline V gene, CDR1 is MNHEY and CDR2 is SMNVEV (reference sequence). With 6 bases clipped from V and 4 bases from J, the junction kept 7 bases outside the gene matches. CDR3 DNA sequence: TGTGCCAGCAGAGACAGGGGGACACCAAATCAGCCCCAGCATTTT. Its translation: CASRDRGTPNQPQHF.

This chain uses TRBV5-5 with TRBJ1-5; 7 bases are a match to TRBD1. Trimming at V came to 4 bases and at J to 2 bases, leaving 6 bases not matched to a gene. CDR3 length equals 15 residues. Germline CDR1 SGHKS, CDR2 YYEKEE (reference sequence). In DNA form, the CDR3 reads TGTGCCAGCAGCCCCCAGGGGGTAGGCAATCAGCCCCAGCATTTT. It is translated as CASSPQGVGNQPQHF.

The chain couples TRBV7-8 to TRBJ1-5; 9 bases are shared with TRBD1. The V segment lost 1 base and the J segment 5 bases; nucleotides outside the gene matches: 12. CDR1 is SGHVS, CDR2 FQNEAQ, per germline. CDR3 size: 18 residues. The CDR3 DNA sequence: TGTGCCAGCAGCTTAGATTCGTATAGGACAGGGGCCCATCAGCCCCAGCATTTT. Translation gives CASSLDSYRTGAHQPQHF.

The chain is built from TRBV9 and TRBJ1-5; D gene ambiguous. Germline assignment: CDR1 SGDLS and CDR2 YYNGEE. The CDR3 is 15 residues long. V was shortened by 4 bases and J by 6 bases, with 17 bases between the two germline ends. Here the CDR3 DNA reads TGTGCCAGCAGCCCAGCCGGGAGTTTTATTCAGCCCCAGCATTTT. Residues: CASSPAGSFIQPQHF.